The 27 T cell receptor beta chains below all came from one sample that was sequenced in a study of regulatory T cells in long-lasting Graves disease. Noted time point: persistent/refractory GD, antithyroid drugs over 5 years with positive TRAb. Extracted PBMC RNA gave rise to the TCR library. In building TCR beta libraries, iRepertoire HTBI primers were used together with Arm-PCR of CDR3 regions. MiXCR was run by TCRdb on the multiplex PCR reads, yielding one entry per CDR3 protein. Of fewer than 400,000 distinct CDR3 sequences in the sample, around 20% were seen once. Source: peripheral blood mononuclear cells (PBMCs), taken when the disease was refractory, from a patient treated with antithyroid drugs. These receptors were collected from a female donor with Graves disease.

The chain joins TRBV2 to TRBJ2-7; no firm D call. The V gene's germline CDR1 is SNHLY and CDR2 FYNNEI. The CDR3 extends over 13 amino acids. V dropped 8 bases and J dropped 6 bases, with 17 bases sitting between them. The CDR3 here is CASGLGQAREQYF. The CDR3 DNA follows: TGTGCCAGCGGTTTAGGCCAAGCGCGCGAGCAGTACTTC.

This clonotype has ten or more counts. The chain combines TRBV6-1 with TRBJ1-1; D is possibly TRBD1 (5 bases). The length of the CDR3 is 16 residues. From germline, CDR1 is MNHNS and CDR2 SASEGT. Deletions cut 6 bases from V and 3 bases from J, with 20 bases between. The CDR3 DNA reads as TGTGCCAGCAGAACCCGGGACCCCCTACGGCACACTGAAGCTTTCTTT. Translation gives CASRTRDPLRHTEAFF.

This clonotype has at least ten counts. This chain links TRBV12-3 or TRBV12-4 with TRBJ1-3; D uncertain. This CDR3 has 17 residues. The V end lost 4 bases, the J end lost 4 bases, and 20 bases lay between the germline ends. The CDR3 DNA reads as TGTGCCAGCAGTTCCCCGCTCGGACGTTTAGGGGGAAACACCATATATTTT. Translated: CASSSPLGRLGGNTIYF.

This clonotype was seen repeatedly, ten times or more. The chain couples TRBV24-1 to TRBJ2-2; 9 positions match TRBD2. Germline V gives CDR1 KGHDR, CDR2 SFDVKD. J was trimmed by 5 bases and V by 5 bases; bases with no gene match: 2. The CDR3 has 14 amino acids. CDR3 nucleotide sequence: TGTGCCACCAGTGTTAGCGGGAGTACCGGGGAGCTGTTTTTT. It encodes CATSVSGSTGELFF.

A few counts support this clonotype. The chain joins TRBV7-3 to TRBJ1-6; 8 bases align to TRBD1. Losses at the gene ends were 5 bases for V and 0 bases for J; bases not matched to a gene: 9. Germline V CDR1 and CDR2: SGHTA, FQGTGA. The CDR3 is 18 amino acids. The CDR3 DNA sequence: TGTGCCAGCAGCGTACTACGGACAGGGAGCTCCTATAATTCACCCCTCCACTTT. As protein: CASSVLRTGSSYNSPLHF.

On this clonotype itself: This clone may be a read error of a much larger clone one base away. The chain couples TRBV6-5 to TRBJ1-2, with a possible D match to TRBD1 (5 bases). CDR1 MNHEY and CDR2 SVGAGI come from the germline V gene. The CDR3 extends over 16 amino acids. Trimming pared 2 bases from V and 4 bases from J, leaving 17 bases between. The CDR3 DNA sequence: TGTGCCAGCAGTTACCCGACAAGGGGCGAACGCTATGGCTACACCTTC. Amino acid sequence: CASSYPTRGERYGYTF.

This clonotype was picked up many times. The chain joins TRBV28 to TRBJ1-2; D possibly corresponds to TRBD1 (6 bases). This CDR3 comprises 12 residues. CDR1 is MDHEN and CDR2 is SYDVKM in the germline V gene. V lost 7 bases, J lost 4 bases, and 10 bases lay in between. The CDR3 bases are TGTGCCAGCACTCAGGGGATCTATGGCTACACCTTC. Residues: CASTQGIYGYTF.

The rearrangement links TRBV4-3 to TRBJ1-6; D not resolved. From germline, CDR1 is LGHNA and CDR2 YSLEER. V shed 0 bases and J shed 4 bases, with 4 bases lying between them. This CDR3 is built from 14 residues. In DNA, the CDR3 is TGCGCCAGCAGCCAAGAAAAGTATAATTCACCCCTCCACTTT. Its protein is CASSQEKYNSPLHF.

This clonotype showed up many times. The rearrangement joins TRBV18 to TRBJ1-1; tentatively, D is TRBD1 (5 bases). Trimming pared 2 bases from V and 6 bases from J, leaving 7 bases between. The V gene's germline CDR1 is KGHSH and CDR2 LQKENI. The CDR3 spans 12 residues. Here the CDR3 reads CASSPGHSEAFF. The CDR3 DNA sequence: TGTGCCAGCTCACCAGGACACTCTGAAGCTTTCTTT. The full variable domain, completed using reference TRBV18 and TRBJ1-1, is NAGVMQNPRHLVRRRGQEARLRCSPMKGHSHVYWYRQLPEEGLKFMVYLQKENIIDESGMPKERFSAEFPKEGPSILRIQQVVRGDSAAYFCASSPGHSEAFFGQGTRLTVV.

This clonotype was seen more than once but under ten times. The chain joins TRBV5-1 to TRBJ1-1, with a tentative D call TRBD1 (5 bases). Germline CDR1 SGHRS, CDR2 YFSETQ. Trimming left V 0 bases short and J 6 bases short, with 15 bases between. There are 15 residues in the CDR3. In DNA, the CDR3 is TGCGCCAGCAGCTTGGAGGGCAGGCGGACATCTGAAGCTTTCTTT. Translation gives CASSLEGRRTSEAFF.

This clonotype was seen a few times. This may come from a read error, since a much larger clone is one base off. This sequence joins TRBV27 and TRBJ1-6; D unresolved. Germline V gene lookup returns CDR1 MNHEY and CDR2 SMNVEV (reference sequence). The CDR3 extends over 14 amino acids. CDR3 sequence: CASSLLGYRSLLHF. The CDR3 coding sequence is TGTGCCAGCAGTTTATTAGGGTATCGATCACTCCTCCACTTT.

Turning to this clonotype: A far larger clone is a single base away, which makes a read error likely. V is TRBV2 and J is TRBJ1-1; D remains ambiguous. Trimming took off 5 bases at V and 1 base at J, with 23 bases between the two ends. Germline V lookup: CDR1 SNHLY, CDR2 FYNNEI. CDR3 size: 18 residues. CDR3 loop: CASSSPPHSLRGNTEAFF. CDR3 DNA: TGTGCCAGCAGTTCCCCCCCCCACTCATTACGGGGGAACACTGAAGCTTTCTTT.

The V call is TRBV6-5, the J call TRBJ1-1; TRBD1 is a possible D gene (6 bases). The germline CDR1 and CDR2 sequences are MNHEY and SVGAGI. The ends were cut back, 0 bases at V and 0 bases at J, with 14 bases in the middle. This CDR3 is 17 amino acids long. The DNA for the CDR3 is TGTGCCAGCAGTTACTCGATCGCAGGGGCATTGAACACTGAAGCTTTCTTT. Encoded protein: CASSYSIAGALNTEAFF.

CDR3 coding DNA: TGTGCCCGGGGAAAAGGGACCCTCTATGGCTACACCTTC. Residues: CARGKGTLYGYTF. The V and J genes are TRBV30 and TRBJ1-2, with a tentative D call TRBD1 (5 bases). The CDR3 consists of 13 residues. Trimming removed 8 bases from V and 4 bases from J, with 17 bases in between. CDR1 GTSNPN and CDR2 SVGIG come from the germline V gene (reference sequence).

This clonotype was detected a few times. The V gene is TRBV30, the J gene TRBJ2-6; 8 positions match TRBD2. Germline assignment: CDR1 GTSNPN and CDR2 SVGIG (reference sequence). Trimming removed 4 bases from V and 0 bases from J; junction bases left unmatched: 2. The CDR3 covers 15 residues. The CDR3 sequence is CAWKTSASGANVLTF. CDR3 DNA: TGTGCCTGGAAGACTAGCGCCTCTGGGGCCAACGTCCTGACTTTC.

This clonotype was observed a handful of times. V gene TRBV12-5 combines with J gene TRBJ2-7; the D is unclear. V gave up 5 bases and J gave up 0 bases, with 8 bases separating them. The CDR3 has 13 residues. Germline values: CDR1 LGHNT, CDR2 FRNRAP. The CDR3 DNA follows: TGTGCTAGTGGTCAAGGTAACTCCTACGAGCAGTACTTC. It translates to CASGQGNSYEQYF.

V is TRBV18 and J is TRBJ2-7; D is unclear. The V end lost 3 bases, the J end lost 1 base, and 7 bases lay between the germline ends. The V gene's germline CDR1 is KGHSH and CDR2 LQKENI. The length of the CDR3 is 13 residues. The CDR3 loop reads CASSPQPSYEQYF. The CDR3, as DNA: TGTGCCAGCTCACCCCAACCTTCCTACGAGCAGTACTTC.

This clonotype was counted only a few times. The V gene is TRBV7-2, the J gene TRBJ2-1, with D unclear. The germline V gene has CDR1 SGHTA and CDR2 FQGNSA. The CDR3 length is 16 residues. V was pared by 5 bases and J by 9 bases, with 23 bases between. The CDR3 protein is CASSDLRERIGGEQFF. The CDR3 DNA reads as TGTGCCAGCAGCGACCTAAGGGAACGTATAGGTGGTGAGCAGTTCTTC.

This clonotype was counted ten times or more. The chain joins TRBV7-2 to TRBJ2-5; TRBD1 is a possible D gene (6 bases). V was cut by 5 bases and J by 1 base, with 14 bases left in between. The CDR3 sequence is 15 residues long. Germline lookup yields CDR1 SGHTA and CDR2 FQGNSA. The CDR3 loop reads CASSEPGQSQETQYF. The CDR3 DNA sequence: TGTGCCAGCAGCGAACCGGGACAAAGCCAAGAGACCCAGTACTTC.

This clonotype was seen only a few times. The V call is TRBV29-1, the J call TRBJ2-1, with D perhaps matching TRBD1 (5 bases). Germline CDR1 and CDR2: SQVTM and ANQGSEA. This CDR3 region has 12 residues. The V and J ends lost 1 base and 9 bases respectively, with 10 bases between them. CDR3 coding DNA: TGCAGCGTTGAAGGACAGAGAGCTGAGCAGTTCTTC. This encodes CSVEGQRAEQFF.

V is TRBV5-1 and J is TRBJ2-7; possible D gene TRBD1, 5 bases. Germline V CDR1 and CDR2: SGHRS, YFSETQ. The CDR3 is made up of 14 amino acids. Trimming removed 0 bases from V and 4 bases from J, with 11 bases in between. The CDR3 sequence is CASSLDPQVYEQYF. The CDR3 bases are TGCGCCAGCAGCTTGGACCCACAGGTGTACGAGCAGTACTTC.

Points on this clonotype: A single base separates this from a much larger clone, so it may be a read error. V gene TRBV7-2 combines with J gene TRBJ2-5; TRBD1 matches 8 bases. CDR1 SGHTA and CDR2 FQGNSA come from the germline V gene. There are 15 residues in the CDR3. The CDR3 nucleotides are TGTGCCAGCAACCATCGGACAGGGATAAGAGAGGCCCAGTACTTC. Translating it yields CASNHRTGIREAQYF. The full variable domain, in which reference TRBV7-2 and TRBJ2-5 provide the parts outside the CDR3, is GAGVSQSPSNKVTEKGKDVELRCDPISGHTALYWYRQSLGQGLEFLIYFQGNSAPDKSGLPSDRFSAERTGGSVSTLTIQRTQQEDSAVYLCASNHRTGIREAQYFGPGTRLLVL.

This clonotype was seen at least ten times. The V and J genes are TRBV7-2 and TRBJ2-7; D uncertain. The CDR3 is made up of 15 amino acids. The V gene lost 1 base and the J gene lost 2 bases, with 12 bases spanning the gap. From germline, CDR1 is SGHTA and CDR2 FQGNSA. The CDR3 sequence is CASSLDSTNTYEQYF. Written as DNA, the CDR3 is TGTGCCAGCAGCTTAGACAGCACTAATACCTACGAGCAGTACTTC. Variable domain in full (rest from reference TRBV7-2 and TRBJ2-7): GAGVSQSPSNKVTEKGKDVELRCDPISGHTALYWYRQSLGQGLEFLIYFQGNSAPDKSGLPSDRFSAERTGGSVSTLTIQRTQQEDSAVYLCASSLDSTNTYEQYFGPGTRLTVT.

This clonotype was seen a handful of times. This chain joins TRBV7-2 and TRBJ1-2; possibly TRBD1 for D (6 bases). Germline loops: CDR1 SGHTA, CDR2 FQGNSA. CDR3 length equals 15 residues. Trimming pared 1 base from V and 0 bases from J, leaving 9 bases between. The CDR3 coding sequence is TGTGCCAGCAGCTTAGTCCGGGACACTAACTATGGCTACACCTTC. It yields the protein CASSLVRDTNYGYTF.

CDR3 DNA: TGTGCCAGCAGCTCCGCAAGCGAGCAGTACTTC. It yields the protein CASSSASEQYF. V gene TRBV5-5 combines with J gene TRBJ2-7; D remains ambiguous. There are 11 residues in the CDR3. Per the germline V gene, CDR1 is SGHKS and CDR2 is YYEKEE (reference sequence). V lost 3 bases to trimming and J lost 6 bases, with 7 bases between them.

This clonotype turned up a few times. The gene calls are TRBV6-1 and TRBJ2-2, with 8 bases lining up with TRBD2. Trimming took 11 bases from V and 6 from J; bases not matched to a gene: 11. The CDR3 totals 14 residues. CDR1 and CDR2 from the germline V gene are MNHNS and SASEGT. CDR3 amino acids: CAGAEAGDPGELFF. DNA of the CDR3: TGTGCCGGGGCCGAAGCGGGAGACCCCGGGGAGCTGTTTTTT.

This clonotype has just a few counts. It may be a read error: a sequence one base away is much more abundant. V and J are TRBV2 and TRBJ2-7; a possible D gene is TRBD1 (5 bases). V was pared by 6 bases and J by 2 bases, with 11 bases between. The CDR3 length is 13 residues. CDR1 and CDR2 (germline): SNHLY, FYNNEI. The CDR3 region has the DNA TGTGCCAGCAGGTGGACACTTACCTACGAGCAGTACTTC. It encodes CASRWTLTYEQYF.